This is a list of T cell receptor beta chains from one sample in a study of shared T cell receptors in the human thymus. TCRdb's table, derived via immunoSEQ multiplex PCR, lists solely in-frame clones and lacks some. The sample carries roughly 560,000 clones, 75% to 85% recorded once. These data also featured in a second study, about human thymus T cells.

Sequenced material: thymocytes. The source is a boy in the first two years of life with a congenital heart defect. Each CDR3 is given with its conserved first and last residue. D genes are given only for firm matches. Where a row states a size, it is once, few, many or the class of an expanded clone; other rows omit it.

J: TRBJ2-5; D: -; size: -; V: TRBV7-2; CDR3: CASNTPGETTKTQYF; DNA: TGTGCCAGCAACACCCCGGGGGAGACTACCAAGACCCAGTACTTC
J: TRBJ2-7; D: -; size: -; V: TRBV14; CDR3: CASSPRTNSYEQYF; DNA: TGTGCCAGCAGCCCGAGGACTAACTCCTACGAGCAGTACTTC
J: TRBJ1-4; D: -; size: -; V: TRBV10-2; CDR3: CASSEGGAESGEKLFF; DNA: TGCGCCAGCAGTGAGGGGGGGGCTGAGAGCGGGGAAAAACTGTTTTTT
J: TRBJ1-4; D: TRBD1; size: -; V: TRBV6-1; CDR3: CASSERRQGINEKLFF; DNA: TGTGCCAGCAGTGAAAGGAGACAGGGGATTAATGAAAAACTGTTTTTT
J: TRBJ1-4; D: -; size: -; V: TRBV27; CDR3: CASSSARPRRDEKLFF; DNA: TGTGCCAGCAGTTCCGCTCGGCCACGACGGGATGAAAAACTGTTTTTT
J: TRBJ2-4; D: -; size: -; V: TRBV28; CDR3: CASNLVISKNIQYF; DNA: TGTGCCAGCAACTTGGTCATTTCCAAAAACATTCAGTACTTC
J: TRBJ2-7; D: -; size: -; V: TRBV5-6; CDR3: CASSHRTTLTYEQYF; DNA: TGTGCCAGCAGCCACCGGACTACATTAACCTACGAGCAGTACTTC
J: TRBJ2-1; D: TRBD2; size: few; V: TRBV13; CDR3: CASSFRRLALGLAGAYNEQFF; DNA: TGTGCCAGCAGCTTCCGGCGACTGGCTCTCGGACTAGCGGGAGCCTACAATGAGCAGTTCTTC
J: TRBJ2-1; D: TRBD2; size: -; V: TRBV27; CDR3: CASSFRTSGRSSYNEQFF; DNA: TGTGCCAGCAGTTTTAGGACTAGCGGGAGATCGTCCTACAATGAGCAGTTCTTC
J: TRBJ2-2; D: TRBD1; size: -; V: TRBV19; CDR3: CASSISIGQGAYTGELFF; DNA: TGTGCCAGTAGTATTTCAATCGGGCAGGGGGCATACACCGGGGAGCTGTTTTTT
J: TRBJ2-7; D: -; size: -; V: TRBV29-1; CDR3: CSVPSAQGYEQYF; DNA: TGCAGCGTTCCCTCAGCTCAGGGCTACGAGCAGTACTTC
J: TRBJ2-3; D: -; size: few; V: TRBV4-1; CDR3: CASSQGRLPDTSTDTQYF; DNA: TGCGCCAGCAGCCAAGGGCGACTACCGGATACTTCCACAGATACGCAGTATTTT
J: TRBJ2-1; D: TRBD1; size: -; V: TRBV18; CDR3: CASSLTGTGNNEQFF; DNA: TGTGCCAGCTCACTGACCGGGACAGGGAACAATGAGCAGTTCTTC
J: TRBJ1-2; D: -; size: -; V: TRBV27; CDR3: CASRTTDSRFYGYTF; DNA: TGTGCCAGCAGAACCACGGACAGCCGATTCTATGGCTACACCTTC
J: TRBJ1-3; D: TRBD1; size: few; V: TRBV9; CDR3: CASSDHRGRGNTIYF; DNA: TGTGCCAGCAGCGATCACAGGGGGCGCGGAAACACCATATATTTT
J: TRBJ2-1; D: TRBD2; size: -; V: TRBV19; CDR3: CASSISSGNNEQFF; DNA: TGTGCCAGTAGTATCTCTAGCGGGAACAATGAGCAGTTCTTC
J: TRBJ2-3; D: -; size: few; V: TRBV7-6; CDR3: CASSPRESGTDTQYF; DNA: TGTGCCAGCAGCCCCCGCGAGAGCGGGACAGATACGCAGTATTTT
J: TRBJ2-7; D: -; size: -; V: TRBV18; CDR3: CASSPPMEGQRQYF; DNA: TGTGCCAGCTCACCACCGATGGAGGGGCAGAGGCAGTACTTC
J: TRBJ1-2; D: TRBD1; size: -; V: TRBV4-1; CDR3: CASSQLTGTGDYGYTF; DNA: TGCGCCAGCAGCCAACTGACCGGGACAGGGGACTATGGCTACACCTTC
J: TRBJ1-3; D: TRBD1; size: -; V: TRBV5-4; CDR3: CASSLGDRGHLSGNTIYF; DNA: TGTGCCAGCAGCTTGGGGGACAGGGGTCACCTCTCTGGAAACACCATATATTTT
J: TRBJ1-1; D: -; size: -; V: TRBV28; CDR3: CATGPAMNTEAFF; DNA: TGTGCCACAGGGCCTGCCATGAACACTGAAGCTTTCTTT
J: TRBJ1-5; D: -; size: -; V: TRBV6-6; CDR3: CASSRPLEYGAPQHF; DNA: TGTGCCAGCAGTCGGCCCTTGGAGTACGGCGCGCCCCAGCATTTT
J: TRBJ2-2; D: -; size: -; V: TRBV5-1; CDR3: CASSPGGREYGGELFF; DNA: TGCGCCAGCAGCCCGGGGGGCCGGGAGTACGGCGGGGAGCTGTTTTTT
J: TRBJ2-2; D: -; size: -; V: TRBV7-3; CDR3: CASTNRTPTNTGELFF; DNA: TGTGCCAGCACCAACCGGACACCTACCAACACCGGGGAGCTGTTTTTT
J: TRBJ2-2; D: -; size: -; V: TRBV7-2; CDR3: CASSLNEGGTGELFF; DNA: TGTGCCAGCAGCTTAAACGAAGGGGGCACCGGGGAGCTGTTTTTT
J: TRBJ1-2; D: -; size: few; V: TRBV11-2; CDR3: CASSSFIGYGYTF; DNA: TGTGCCAGCAGCTCATTCATCGGCTATGGCTACACCTTC